The 18 T cell receptor beta chains presented below share a single source sample, sequenced in a study of OX40 agonist ivuxolimab in advanced cancers. Library prep was done by the immunoSEQ multiplex PCR assay. Not all clones reach the TCRdb copy of this immuneACCESS table, which keeps in-frame sequences only. Checked studies attribute under half of the gap to unresolved V genes and leave the rest unexplained. The sample data list 55,000 to 70,000 clones, and about 83% of these were observed just once. Approximately 4.3% of the sample is taken by the ten largest. The specimen comprised CD4+ or CD8+ T cells sorted from blood, sampled in a trial of the OX40 agonist ivuxolimab. The source of these receptors is an adult with an advanced solid tumor such as melanoma, head and neck, liver or kidney cancer.

CDR3: CASSLRANVLTF. In DNA, the CDR3 is TGTGCCAGTAGCCTGCGGGCCAACGTCCTGACTTTC. The chain couples TRBV19 to TRBJ2-6; D is unclear. The CDR3 is made up of 12 amino acids. Germline CDR1 and CDR2: LNHDA and SQIVND (reference sequence). V lost 6 bases to trimming and J lost 5 bases, with 5 bases between them. Full variable domain (rest looked up from reference TRBV19 and TRBJ2-6): DGGITQSPKYLFRKEGQNVTLSCEQNLNHDAMYWYRQDPGQGLRLIYYSQIVNDFQKGDIAEGYSVSREKKESFPLTVTSAQKNPTAFYLCASSLRANVLTFGAGSRLTVL.

This clone was detected a few times. The rearrangement uses TRBV6-1 and TRBJ1-5; D might be TRBD1 (5 bases). V lost 2 bases and J 6 bases, leaving 17 bases between the germline ends. This CDR3 has 16 amino acids. Germline V gene sequence: CDR1 MNHNS, CDR2 SASEGT. CDR3 sequence: CASSELGTGRGQPQHF. CDR3 coding DNA: TGTGCCAGCAGTGAACTCGGTACAGGCCGGGGTCAGCCCCAGCATTTT.

V gene TRBV10-3 combines with J gene TRBJ1-1; D not resolved. Germline loops: CDR1 ENHRY, CDR2 SYGVKD. The CDR3 loop spans 14 amino acids. The V gene lost 0 bases and the J gene lost 1 base, with 6 bases spanning the gap. CDR3 region: CAISESGQNTEAFF. CDR3 DNA: TGTGCCATCAGTGAGTCGGGCCAGAACACTGAAGCTTTCTTT.

The V call is TRBV28, the J call TRBJ2-7, with D hard to call. The CDR3 length is 12 residues. V shed 5 bases and J shed 3 bases, with 8 bases lying between them. Per germline, CDR1 MDHEN and CDR2 SYDVKM. CDR3 sequence (DNA): TGTGCCAGCAGTGCACGCCTCTACGAGCAGTACTTC. Translating it yields CASSARLYEQYF. The variable domain in full, with the rest retrieved from reference TRBV28 and TRBJ2-7, is DVKVTQSSRYLVKRTGEKVFLECVQDMDHENMFWYRQDPGLGLRLIYFSYDVKMKEKGDIPEGYSVSREKKERFSLILESASTNQTSMYLCASSARLYEQYFGPGTRLTVT.

This clone was counted a single time. The chain uses TRBV6-4 and TRBJ2-3; 7 bases align to TRBD1. Germline CDR1 and CDR2: MRHNA and SNTAGT. V gave up 0 bases and J gave up 0 bases; unmatched junction bases: 6. The CDR3 has 17 residues. This CDR3 is CASSDSRDSTSTDTQYF. CDR3 in DNA: TGTGCCAGCAGTGACTCGAGGGACAGTACTAGCACAGATACGCAGTATTTT.

V usage is TRBV19 and J usage is TRBJ2-2; D uncertain. The CDR3 runs 15 residues. Germline CDR1 and CDR2: LNHDA and SQIVND (reference sequence). Trimming left V 9 bases short and J 0 bases short, with 14 bases between. CDR3 in amino acids: CASARQNANTGELFF. In DNA, the CDR3 is TGTGCCAGCGCGCGACAAAACGCGAACACCGGGGAGCTGTTTTTT.

The V and J genes are TRBV10-1 and TRBJ2-7, with D perhaps assigned TRBD1 or TRBD2 (7 bases each). V was cut by 2 bases and J by 3 bases, with 14 bases left in between. CDR3 length: 15 amino acids. CDR1 WNHNN and CDR2 SYGVQD come from the germline V gene (reference sequence). The CDR3 DNA reads TGCGCCAGCAGTGAGGGCCAGGGGGGGAACTACGAGCAGTACTTC. Residues: CASSEGQGGNYEQYF.

CDR3 sequence (DNA): TGTGCCAGGCCGGGTGCGGAGCAAGAGACCCAGTACTTC. Amino acid sequence: CARPGAEQETQYF. The chain uses TRBV7-3 and TRBJ2-5; unclear D gene. V dropped 9 bases and J dropped 2 bases, with 13 bases sitting between them. The length of the CDR3 is 13 residues. Germline CDR1 is SGHTA and CDR2 is FQGTGA.

This sequence joins TRBV6-5 and TRBJ1-4, with TRBD1 matching 10 bases. Per the germline V gene, CDR1 is MNHEY and CDR2 is SVGAGI. J was trimmed by 5 bases and V by 6 bases; bases with no gene match: 3. The CDR3 is 14 amino acids. CDR3 in DNA: TGTGCCAGCAGCAGGGACAGGGGAAATGAAAAACTGTTTTTT. It encodes CASSRDRGNEKLFF.

This clone was counted once. J is TRBJ1-5 and V is TRBV10-3; D may be TRBD1 (6 bases). V shed 10 bases and J shed 2 bases, with 18 bases lying between them. The CDR3 length is 15 residues. CDR1 and CDR2 (germline): ENHRY, SYGVKD. CDR3 sequence reads: CATSAGGLGNQPQHF. The DNA for the CDR3 is TGTGCCACCTCGGCGGGGGGCTTGGGCAATCAGCCCCAGCATTTT.

J is TRBJ2-5 and V is TRBV18; D is ambiguous. Trimming removed 2 bases from V and 5 bases from J, with 0 bases in between. Germline V gene lookup returns CDR1 KGHSH and CDR2 LQKENI. CDR3 length equals 10 residues. This CDR3 is CASSPETQYF. The CDR3 nucleotides read TGTGCCAGCTCACCAGAGACCCAGTACTTC.

This chain connects TRBV18 to TRBJ2-7; no clear D gene. CDR1 KGHSH and CDR2 LQKENI come from the germline V gene. The CDR3 totals 13 residues. V lost 3 bases, J lost 1 base, and 7 bases lay in between. In DNA form, the CDR3 reads TGTGCCAGCTCACCGCAGACATCCTACGAGCAGTACTTC. It yields the protein CASSPQTSYEQYF. Using reference TRBV18 and TRBJ2-7 for the parts outside the CDR3, the full variable domain is NAGVMQNPRHLVRRRGQEARLRCSPMKGHSHVYWYRQLPEEGLKFMVYLQKENIIDESGMPKERFSAEFPKEGPSILRIQQVVRGDSAAYFCASSPQTSYEQYFGPGTRLTVT.

A few counts support this clone. The chain carries TRBV5-1 and TRBJ2-7; 8 bases map to TRBD2. The junction had 6 bases not matched to a gene; V was cut back by 4 bases and J by 0 bases. Looked up from germline, CDR1 is SGHRS and CDR2 is YFSETQ. The length of the CDR3 is 15 residues. Written as DNA, the CDR3 is TGCGCCAGCAGCCAAACGGGGGGGACCTCCTACGAGCAGTACTTC. This translates into CASSQTGGTSYEQYF.

The CDR3 DNA reads as TGTGCCAGCAGAATGGACGGTGGCGCCAGAAAACTGTTTTTT. It specifies CASRMDGGARKLFF. The chain employs TRBV6-1 and TRBJ1-4, with D unresolved. This CDR3 contains 14 residues. Germline values: CDR1 MNHNS, CDR2 SASEGT. Trimming shortened V by 6 bases and J by 10 bases, and 18 bases separated the two germline ends.

The V call is TRBV9, the J call TRBJ1-1; 9 nucleotides match TRBD1. Trimming took 5 bases from V and 7 from J; bases not matched to a gene: 6. The CDR3 has 13 residues. Germline values: CDR1 SGDLS, CDR2 YYNGEE. The DNA of the CDR3 is TGTGCCAGCAGTCGACAGGGGGAGGATGAAGCTTTCTTT. Its protein is CASSRQGEDEAFF.

This chain connects TRBV11-3 to TRBJ2-7, with 7 bases identical to TRBD1. The ends lost 5 bases at V and 0 bases at J; junction bases unmatched: 7. This CDR3 is 15 amino acids long. Germline CDR1 reads SGHNT; CDR2 reads YENEEA. CDR3 loop: CASSPGTVPSYEQYF. The CDR3 nucleotides are TGTGCCAGCAGCCCTGGGACAGTCCCCTCCTACGAGCAGTACTTC. Full variable domain (rest looked up from reference TRBV11-3 and TRBJ2-7): EAGVVQSPRYKIIEKKQPVAFWCNPISGHNTLYWYLQNLGQGPELLIRYENEEAVDDSQLPKDRFSAERLKGVDSTLKIQPAELGDSAVYLCASSPGTVPSYEQYFGPGTRLTVT.

V usage is TRBV18 and J usage is TRBJ1-1, with D unclear. CDR1 and CDR2 from the germline V gene are KGHSH and LQKENI. V gave up 6 bases and J gave up 0 bases, with 17 bases separating them. CDR3 length equals 16 residues. CDR3 bases: TGTGCCAGCTCCCCCCCCGGAAGGACCCTGAACACTGAAGCTTTCTTT. It encodes CASSPPGRTLNTEAFF.

The chain links TRBV2 to TRBJ2-5, with D possibly being TRBD1 (6 bases). Gene TRBJ2-7 matches the end of the DNA better, so the J call may be wrong. This CDR3 has 15 amino acids. The V gene's germline CDR1 is SNHLY and CDR2 FYNNEI. CDR3 coding DNA: TGTGCCAGCGACGCGCTGGGACATAACACCTACGAGCAGTACTTC. Translation gives CASDALGHNTYEQYF.